These 14 T cell receptor beta chains were all obtained from the same sample, sequenced in a study of early T cells in non-severe SARS-CoV-2 infection. TCRdb redid the calling of the 5' RACE reads with MiXCR, one entry per CDR3 protein. The sample records about 26,000 distinct CDR3 sequences, around 4% being singletons. The sample taken for sequencing was whole blood. The receptors originated from an adult who was a healthcare worker with PCR-confirmed SARS-CoV-2 infection or an uninfected control (not recorded which).

The chain combines TRBV6-1 with TRBJ2-1; maybe TRBD2 (5 bases). Looked up from germline, CDR1 is MNHNS and CDR2 is SASEGT. Trimming removed 4 bases at V and 9 bases at J, with 19 bases between. There are 15 residues in the CDR3. The CDR3 sequence is CASSAMAGNRVEQFF. The CDR3 DNA sequence: TGTGCCAGCAGTGCGATGGCGGGTAATAGGGTTGAGCAGTTCTTC.

In its sample, this clonotype was seen many times. The chain employs TRBV10-3 and TRBJ2-5, with D possibly being TRBD2 (5 bases). V lost 3 bases to trimming and J lost 2 bases, with 19 bases between them. CDR3 size: 17 residues. Germline values: CDR1 ENHRY, CDR2 SYGVKD. This CDR3 reads CAISDRHRRLTQETQYF. The CDR3 nucleotides read TGTGCCATCAGTGACCGACACCGCCGACTAACTCAAGAGACCCAGTACTTC.

This clonotype has at least ten counts. The chain employs TRBV27 and TRBJ2-2, with 11 nucleotides matching TRBD2. Germline values: CDR1 MNHEY, CDR2 SMNVEV (reference sequence). The CDR3 extends over 16 amino acids. Germline trimming cut 4 bases from V and 6 bases from J; bases unmatched to any gene: 7. The CDR3 sequence is CASSWIPSGRPGELFF. CDR3 DNA sequence: TGTGCCAGCAGTTGGATCCCTAGCGGGAGGCCCGGGGAGCTGTTTTTT.

In its sample, this clonotype was seen a few times. The chain joins TRBV13 to TRBJ1-1; D unresolved. The CDR3 has 13 amino acids. Between the trimmed V and J ends, which lost 1 base and 0 bases, there was a span of 3 bases. Germline V gene sequence: CDR1 PRHDT, CDR2 FYEKMQ (reference sequence). The DNA of the CDR3 is TGTGCCAGCAGCTTAGCATTGAACACTGAAGCTTTCTTT. As protein: CASSLALNTEAFF.

A few counts support this clonotype. The rearrangement joins TRBV7-9 to TRBJ2-7; D remains unclear. Per the germline V gene, CDR1 is SEHNR and CDR2 is FQNEAQ (reference sequence). The CDR3 length is 14 residues. Trimming took off 2 bases at V and 3 bases at J, with 11 bases between the two ends. DNA for the CDR3: TGTGCCAGCAGCTTAAGAAAGGAGTACTACGAGCAGTACGTC. It specifies CASSLRKEYYEQYV.

This clonotype has just a few counts. The rearrangement joins TRBV12-3 or TRBV12-4 to TRBJ1-1; 7 nucleotides match TRBD1. After removal of 4 bases from V and 1 base from J, the junction contained 12 bases not matched to a gene. There are 17 residues in the CDR3. The DNA of the CDR3 is TGTGCCAGCAGTTCCCGACAGGGAGGACGGAGGAACACTGAAGCTTTCTTT. It specifies CASSSRQGGRRNTEAFF.

This clonotype appeared a few times. This sequence joins TRBV29-1 and TRBJ2-5; 9 bases match TRBD2. The CDR3 runs 12 residues. V was pared by 4 bases and J by 3 bases, with 0 bases of the junction left unmatched. CDR1 and CDR2 (germline): SQVTM, ANQGSEA. CDR3 protein: CSVVAGEETQYF. The CDR3 region has the DNA TGCAGCGTTGTAGCGGGGGAAGAGACCCAGTACTTC.

This clonotype has at least ten counts. The chain is built from TRBV7-6 and TRBJ1-2, with D possibly TRBD1 on 5 matching bases. The CDR3 runs 15 residues. Deletions cut 1 base from V and 4 bases from J, with 13 bases between. Per the germline V gene, CDR1 is SGHVS and CDR2 is FNYEAQ. The CDR3 reads CASSLDEGLIYGYTF. CDR3 nucleotide sequence: TGTGCCAGCAGCTTAGATGAGGGGTTAATCTATGGCTACACCTTC.

This clonotype was detected many times. V gene TRBV7-8 combines with J gene TRBJ2-3, with 9 positions matching TRBD1. Per the germline V gene, CDR1 is SGHVS and CDR2 is FQNEAQ. The J segment lost 6 bases and the V segment lost 5 bases, leaving 6 bases of the junction unmatched. CDR3 length: 14 residues. The CDR3 reads CASSLTTGGDTQYF. DNA for the CDR3: TGTGCCAGCAGCCTTACGACAGGGGGGGATACGCAGTATTTT. Drawing the rest from reference TRBV7-8 and TRBJ2-3, the complete variable domain is GAGVSQSPRYKVAKRGQDVALRCDPISGHVSLFWYQQALGQGPEFLTYFQNEAQLDKSGLPSDRFFAERPEGSVSTLKIQRTQQEDSAVYLCASSLTTGGDTQYFGPGTRLTVL.

The chain uses TRBV29-1 and TRBJ1-1; D gene uncertain. With 7 bases removed from V and 3 bases from J, the gap between germline ends came to 18 bases. The CDR3 is 14 amino acids. Germline CDR1 reads SQVTM; CDR2 reads ANQGSEA. CDR3 nucleotides: TGCAGCGCCCGCCCTGATCCCGGGGACACTGAAGCTTTCTTT. Residues: CSARPDPGDTEAFF. Complete variable domain (other parts from reference TRBV29-1 and TRBJ1-1): SAVISQKPSRDICQRGTSLTIQCQVDSQVTMMFWYRQQPGQSLTLIATANQGSEATYESGFVIDKFPISRPNLTFSTLTVSNMSPEDSSIYLCSARPDPGDTEAFFGQGTRLTVV.

This clonotype was recorded at least ten times. The V and J genes are TRBV28 and TRBJ2-1, with D possibly matching TRBD2 (6 bases). The germline V gene encodes CDR1 MDHEN and CDR2 SYDVKM. V was clipped by 2 bases and J by 1 base, with 9 bases between them. This CDR3 contains 15 residues. The CDR3 spells CASSLAGPSYNEQFF. The CDR3 DNA reads as TGTGCCAGCAGTTTAGCGGGACCTTCCTACAATGAGCAGTTCTTC. The complete variable domain, with remaining parts taken from reference TRBV28 and TRBJ2-1, reads DVKVTQSSRYLVKRTGEKVFLECVQDMDHENMFWYRQDPGLGLRLIYFSYDVKMKEKGDIPEGYSVSREKKERFSLILESASTNQTSMYLCASSLAGPSYNEQFFGPGTRLTVL.

Regarding this clonotype: This may be a read error, as it is one base from a much larger clone. The gene calls are TRBV20-1 and TRBJ2-4, with TRBD2 matching over 7 bases. In germline, CDR1 is DFQATT, CDR2 SNEGSKA (reference sequence). The ends lost 0 bases at V and 7 bases at J; junction bases unmatched: 12. This CDR3 spans 16 amino acids. The CDR3 DNA sequence: TGCAGTGCTAGAGACTTGTCTTCGAGGGAGGGGAACATTCAGTACTTC. Its translation: CSARDLSSREGNIQYF.

This clonotype was detected ten times or more. The chain carries TRBV7-2 and TRBJ2-1; 7 bases fit TRBD1. This CDR3 contains 15 residues. Germline V gene lookup returns CDR1 SGHTA and CDR2 FQGNSA. V was pared by 5 bases and J by 9 bases, with 13 bases of the junction left unmatched. The CDR3 nucleotides are TGTGCCAGCAGCCTGGGGACAGCCCAAAGTGGTGAGCAGTTCTTC. It is translated as CASSLGTAQSGEQFF.

The V call is TRBV7-9, the J call TRBJ2-3; 16 bases are a match to TRBD2. Trimming removed 5 bases from V and 10 bases from J; junction bases left unmatched: 3. CDR1 and CDR2 from the germline V gene are SEHNR and FQNEAQ (reference sequence). This CDR3 spans 14 amino acids. CDR3 amino acids: CASSPGTSGRAQYF. CDR3 DNA: TGTGCCAGCAGCCCCGGGACTAGCGGGAGGGCGCAGTATTTT.